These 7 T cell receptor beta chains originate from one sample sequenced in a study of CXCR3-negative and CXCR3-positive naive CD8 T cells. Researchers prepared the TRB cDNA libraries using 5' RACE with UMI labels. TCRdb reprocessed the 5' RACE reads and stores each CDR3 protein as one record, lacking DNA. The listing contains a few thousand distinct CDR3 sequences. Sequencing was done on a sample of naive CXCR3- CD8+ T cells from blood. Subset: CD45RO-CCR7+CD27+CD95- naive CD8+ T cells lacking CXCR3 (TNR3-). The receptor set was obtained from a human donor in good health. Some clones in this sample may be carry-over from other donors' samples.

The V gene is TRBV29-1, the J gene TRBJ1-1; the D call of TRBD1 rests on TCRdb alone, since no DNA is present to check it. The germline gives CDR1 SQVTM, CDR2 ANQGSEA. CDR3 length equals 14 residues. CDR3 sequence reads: CSPIPADRATEAFF.

CDR3 residues: CASSQGKVGETQYF. J is TRBJ2-5 and V is TRBV4-3. Germline V gives CDR1 LGHNA, CDR2 YSLEER. The CDR3 totals 14 residues.

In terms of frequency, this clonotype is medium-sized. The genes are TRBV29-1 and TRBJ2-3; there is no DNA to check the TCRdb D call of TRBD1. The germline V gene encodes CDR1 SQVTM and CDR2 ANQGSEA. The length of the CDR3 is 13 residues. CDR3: CSVARDSTDTQYF.

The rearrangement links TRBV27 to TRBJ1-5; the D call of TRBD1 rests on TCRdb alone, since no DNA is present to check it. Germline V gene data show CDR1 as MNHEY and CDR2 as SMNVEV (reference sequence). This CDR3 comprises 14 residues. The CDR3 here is CASSFGRGNQPQHF.

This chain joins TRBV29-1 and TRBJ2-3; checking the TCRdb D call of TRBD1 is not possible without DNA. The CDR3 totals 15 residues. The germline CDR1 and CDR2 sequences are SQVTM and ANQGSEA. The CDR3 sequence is CSVPTGTPSTDTQYF.

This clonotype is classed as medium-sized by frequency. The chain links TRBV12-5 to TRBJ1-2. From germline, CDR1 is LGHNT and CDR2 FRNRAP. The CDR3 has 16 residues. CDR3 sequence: CASGLYPLTANYGYTF.

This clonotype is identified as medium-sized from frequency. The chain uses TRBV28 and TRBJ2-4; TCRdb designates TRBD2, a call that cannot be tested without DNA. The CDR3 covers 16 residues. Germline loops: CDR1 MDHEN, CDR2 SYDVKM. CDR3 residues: CASSLFSGRAENIQYF.